The source of this TCR beta chain is a study of sequential checkpoint blockade in melanoma. The repertoire was sequenced with immunoSEQ multiplex PCR; TCRdb's copy has only in-frame clones and lacks some. The table has approximately 6,400 clones, more than 20% seen once. Indicated treatment: randomized to nivolumab then ipilimumab (arm A) or the reverse (arm B). The ends lost 3 bases at V and 1 base at J; junction bases unmatched: 9. CDR1 and CDR2 from the germline V gene are SGDLS and YYNGEE. This CDR3 comprises 16 residues. This clone was counted a few times. The chain uses TRBV9 and TRBJ2-7; 8 bases are a match to TRBD2. The source is a human donor with melanoma. The starting material was tumor tissue (inferred from file names), obtained from a patient given nivolumab and ipilimumab in sequence. CDR3 in amino acids: CASSASPLAESYEQYF. CDR3 sequence (DNA): TGTGCCAGCAGCGCCTCTCCACTAGCGGAGTCCTACGAGCAGTACTTC.